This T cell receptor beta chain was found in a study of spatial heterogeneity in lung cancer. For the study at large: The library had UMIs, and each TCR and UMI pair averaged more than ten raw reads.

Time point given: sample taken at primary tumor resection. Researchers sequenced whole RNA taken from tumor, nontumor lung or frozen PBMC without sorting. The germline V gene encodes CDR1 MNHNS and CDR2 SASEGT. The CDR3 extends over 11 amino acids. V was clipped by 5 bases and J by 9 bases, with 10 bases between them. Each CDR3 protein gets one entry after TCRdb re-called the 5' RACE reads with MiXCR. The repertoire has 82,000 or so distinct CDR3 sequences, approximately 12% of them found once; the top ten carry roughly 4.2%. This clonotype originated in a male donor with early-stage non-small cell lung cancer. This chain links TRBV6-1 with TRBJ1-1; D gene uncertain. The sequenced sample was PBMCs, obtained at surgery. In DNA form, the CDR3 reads TGTGCCAGCAGTCCGACAACTCAAGCTTTCTTT. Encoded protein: CASSPTTQAFF.